This record concerns one T cell receptor beta chain sequence. Its antigen is as yet unknown. This entry is derived from a study of T cell responses to AZD1222 COVID-19 vaccine. Findings and caveats of the study: The donors showed a predominance of white British ancestry and of females, with possible underestimation of clonal diversity.

The length of the CDR3 is 13 residues. With 2 bases removed from V and 1 base from J, the gap between germline ends came to 3 bases. The germline gives CDR1 LGHNT, CDR2 FRNRAP. Measured with immunoSEQ multiplex PCR; TCRdb has only the in-frame clones, and not every one. Of 60,000 or so clones in the sample, approximately 80% are singletons; the top ten hold 15% to 20%. This sample comprised peripheral blood, obtained on day 0 of AZD1222 vaccination. The chain joins TRBV12-5 to TRBJ2-4, with D hard to call. The origin of this receptor is an adult in good health. The CDR3 protein is CASGLMAKNIQYF. The CDR3 DNA sequence: TGTGCTAGTGGTTTGATGGCCAAAAACATTCAGTACTTC.